One TCR beta chain is described in this entry. Its antigen is unknown. No per-base quality is available; no much larger clone lies one base away. V is cut back by 4 bases and J by 8 bases, with 10 bases in the junction unmatched. Per the germline V gene, SGHRS is the CDR1 and YFSETQ is the CDR2. From the cysteine through the phenylalanine, the CDR3 covers 14 amino acids. Left in the record is the CDR3 DNA by itself, 42 bases read in frame from the first base. The sample originates from a study of blood T cells in healthy people across ages (dated by TCRdb to the mid-2010s). The study in broad terms: In model experiments, template switching captured about one uniquely barcoded TCR beta cDNA molecule for every two T cells. To avoid experimental bias, donors of different ages were randomly spread across the sequencing lanes. Using the same blood draw, the study looked at two additional independent replicas of 1 million unique cDNA reads for two donors, one aged 18 to 29 and the other aged 80 or older. Donors were grouped into four age groups: young (average roughly 15 years), middle-aged (roughly 40), aged (around 60) and long-lived (approximately 82). The study measured age-related changes in TCR beta repertoire diversity using deep sequencing normalized with unique cDNA molecular identifiers. Study-wide conclusions, independent of this receptor: Estimates of total diversity based on one million sequenced T cells were considered lower bounds and underestimates. Observed TCR beta diversity per million T cells fell roughly linearly with age, and a significant reduction was already apparent by age around 44. Because profiling used bulk unsorted PBMCs, naive and antigen-experienced compartments could not be compared conclusively. Compared with the aged group, the long-lived group had more naive CD4+ T cells, fewer expanded clones and increased TCR diversity, a pattern suggesting age selection. Observed TCR beta diversity correlated strongly with the percentage of naive T cells measured by flow cytometry. Because donor CMV infection status was unknown, age-related changes in expanded clonotypes were potentially confounded.

The donors were roughly 40 Caucasian individuals from Russia, aged about 6 to 100 years, who were systemically healthy. Around 10 milliliters of peripheral blood were drawn from each donor into EDTA-treated Vacutainer tubes. Ficoll-Paque density-gradient centrifugation was used to isolate PBMCs, with at least 6 million per sample. Total RNA, at least 6 micrograms per sample, was extracted from PBMCs with Trizol reagent. For every donor, flow cytometry on a PBMC aliquot measured the percentage of naive CD45RAhigh/CD27high T cells. The library was obtained by 5' RACE. TCRdb names Illumina HiSeq 2500 as the instrument used. A second PCR of about 6 to 12 cycles was performed with a sample-barcoded 5' primer and a J-beta primer mix. Each TCR beta cDNA molecule received a unique molecular identifier from a template-switch 5' adaptor carrying 12 random nucleotides. Each sample yielded at least 2.5 million CDR3-containing paired-end reads. All of the RNA was converted into first-strand cDNA using the Mint cDNA synthesis kit, with a TRBC-specific oligonucleotide serving as the primer. Following uracil-DNA glycosylase treatment, all cDNA underwent a first 18-cycle PCR with the universal primers M1SS and BC2_uni_R. Concerning the study's data processing: Normalization of each sample was performed by random selection of 1 million high-quality reads, each carrying a distinct molecular identifier. Reads sharing molecular identifiers were discarded rather than binned into consensus sequences. MiTCR, set to a Q25 quality threshold and the strictest error-elimination algorithm, was used for CDR3 identification, clonotype clustering and error correction. Lower-bound total TCR beta diversity was estimated with a nonparametric unseen species model using Euler transformation. TCRdb reran the public reads through fastp at Q25 and MiXCR, keeping productive beta chains. Merged by CDR3 protein, the rows form single entries marked with the most common genes and DNA. TCRdb, not the authors, supplied the V and J calls. This sample comprises 1.4 million to 1.5 million distinct CDR3 sequences, 35% to 45% of them detected only once. Roughly 7.7% of the sample is taken by the ten largest.

Sequencing was performed on blood. This receptor was taken from a woman younger than 35 in good health. The sequence links TRBV5-1 to TRBJ1-2; the central 8 bases match TRBD1. The nucleotides read TGCGCCAGCAGCCGGGACAGGAGCTTGGGGGGCTACACCTTC. Its protein is CASSRDRSLGGYTF.